Below are 2 T cell receptor beta chains sequenced from a single sample in a study of blood T cells in healthy people across ages. Using a J-beta primer mix together with a sample-barcoded 5' primer, a second PCR was run for about 6 to 12 cycles. Each CDR3 protein gets one entry after TCRdb re-called the 5' RACE reads with MiXCR. The data hold approximately 820,000 distinct CDR3 sequences, with about 42% observed a single time. The sequencing sample was made of blood. The receptor source for this set is a man aged 55 to 69 in good health.

The chain carries TRBV20-1 and TRBJ2-7; D is uncertain. Germline CDR1 is DFQATT and CDR2 is SNEGSKA (reference sequence). The CDR3 contains 13 residues. The germline V and J ends were trimmed by 1 base and 2 bases, with 9 bases remaining between them. The CDR3 loop is CSARATDTYEQYF. The CDR3 coding sequence is TGCAGTGCTAGAGCTACAGATACCTACGAGCAGTACTTC.

The chain recombines TRBV5-1 with TRBJ1-5; tentative D call: TRBD1 (6 bases). Trimming pared 4 bases from V and 4 bases from J, leaving 9 bases between. CDR1 is SGHRS and CDR2 is YFSETQ in the germline V gene. This CDR3 comprises 13 residues. DNA for the CDR3: TGCGCCAGCAGCGGGGACATTAATCAGCCCCAGCATTTT. Translating gives CASSGDINQPQHF.